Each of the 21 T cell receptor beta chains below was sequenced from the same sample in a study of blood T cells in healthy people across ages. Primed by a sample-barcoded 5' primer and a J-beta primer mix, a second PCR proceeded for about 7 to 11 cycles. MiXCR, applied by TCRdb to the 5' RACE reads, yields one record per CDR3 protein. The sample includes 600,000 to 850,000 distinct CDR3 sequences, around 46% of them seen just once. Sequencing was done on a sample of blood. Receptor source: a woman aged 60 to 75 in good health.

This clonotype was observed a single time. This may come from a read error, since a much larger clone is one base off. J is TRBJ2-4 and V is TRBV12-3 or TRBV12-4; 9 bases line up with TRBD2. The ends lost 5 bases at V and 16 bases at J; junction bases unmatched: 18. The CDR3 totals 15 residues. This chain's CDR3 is CASSISLAGTYEHYF. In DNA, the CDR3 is TGTGCCAGCAGTATTTCACTAGCGGGCACCTACGAGCACTACTTC.

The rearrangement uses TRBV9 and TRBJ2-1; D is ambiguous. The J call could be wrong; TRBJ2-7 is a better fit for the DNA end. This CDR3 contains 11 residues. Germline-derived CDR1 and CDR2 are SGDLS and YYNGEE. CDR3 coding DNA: TGTGCCAGCAGCGCTCGCAATGAGCAGTACTTC. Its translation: CASSARNEQYF.

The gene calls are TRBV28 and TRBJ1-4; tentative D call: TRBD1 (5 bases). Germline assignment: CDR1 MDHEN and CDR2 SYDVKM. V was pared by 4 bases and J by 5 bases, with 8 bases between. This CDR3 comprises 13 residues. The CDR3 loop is CASSSGGNEKLFF. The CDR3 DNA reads TGTGCCAGCAGTTCGGGGGGGAATGAAAAACTGTTTTTT.

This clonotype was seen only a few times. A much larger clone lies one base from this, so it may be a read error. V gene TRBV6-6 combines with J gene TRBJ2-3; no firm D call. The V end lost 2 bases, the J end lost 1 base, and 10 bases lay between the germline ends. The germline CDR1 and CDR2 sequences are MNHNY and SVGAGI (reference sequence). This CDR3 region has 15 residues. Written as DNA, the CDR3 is TGTGCCAGCAGTTACGCGAGAGTGGGCACAGATACGCAGTATTTT. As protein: CASSYARVGTDTQYF.

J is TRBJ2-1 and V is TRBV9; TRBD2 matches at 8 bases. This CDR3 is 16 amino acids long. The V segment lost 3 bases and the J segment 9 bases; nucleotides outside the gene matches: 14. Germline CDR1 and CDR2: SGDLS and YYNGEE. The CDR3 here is CASSASEGLGSSEQFF. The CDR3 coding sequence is TGTGCCAGCAGCGCTTCCGAGGGACTAGGATCGAGTGAGCAGTTCTTC.

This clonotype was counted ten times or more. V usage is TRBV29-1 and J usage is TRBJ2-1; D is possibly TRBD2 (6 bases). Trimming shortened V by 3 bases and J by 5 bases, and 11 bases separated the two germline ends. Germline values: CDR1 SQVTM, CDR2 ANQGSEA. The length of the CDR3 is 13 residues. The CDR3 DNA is TGCAGCGTTGACGGGGACTCTAACAATGAGCAGTTCTTC. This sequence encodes CSVDGDSNNEQFF.

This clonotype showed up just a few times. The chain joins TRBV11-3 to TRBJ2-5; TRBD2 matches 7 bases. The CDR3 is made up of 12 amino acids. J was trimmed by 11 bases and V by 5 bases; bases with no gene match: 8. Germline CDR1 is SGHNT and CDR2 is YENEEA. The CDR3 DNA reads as TGTGCCAGCAGCCGGGCGGGGGATGAGCAGTACTTC. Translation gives CASSRAGDEQYF.

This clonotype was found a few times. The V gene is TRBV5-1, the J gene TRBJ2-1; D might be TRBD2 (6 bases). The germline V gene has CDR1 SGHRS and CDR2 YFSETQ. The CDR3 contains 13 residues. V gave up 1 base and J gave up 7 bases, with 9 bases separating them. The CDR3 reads CASSLRRVNEQFF. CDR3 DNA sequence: TGCGCCAGCAGCTTGAGGAGGGTTAATGAGCAGTTCTTC. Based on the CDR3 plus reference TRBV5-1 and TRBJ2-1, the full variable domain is KAGVTQTPRYLIKTRGQQVTLSCSPISGHRSVSWYQQTPGQGLQFLFEYFSETQRNKGNFPGRFSGRQFSNSRSEMNVSTLELGDSALYLCASSLRRVNEQFFGPGTRLTVL.

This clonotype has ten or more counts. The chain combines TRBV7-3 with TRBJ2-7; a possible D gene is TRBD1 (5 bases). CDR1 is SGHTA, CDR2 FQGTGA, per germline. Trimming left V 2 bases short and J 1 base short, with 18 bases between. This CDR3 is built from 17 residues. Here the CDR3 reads CASSLGASGRFSYEQYF. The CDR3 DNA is TGTGCCAGCAGCTTAGGGGCCTCGGGCCGCTTTTCCTACGAGCAGTACTTC.

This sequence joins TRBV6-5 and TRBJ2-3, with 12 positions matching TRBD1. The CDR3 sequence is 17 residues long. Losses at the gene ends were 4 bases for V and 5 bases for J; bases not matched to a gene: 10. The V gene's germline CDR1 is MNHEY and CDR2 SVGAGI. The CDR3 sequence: CASSWGQGALAVDTQYF. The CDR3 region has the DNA TGTGCCAGCAGTTGGGGACAGGGGGCACTAGCTGTAGATACGCAGTATTTT.

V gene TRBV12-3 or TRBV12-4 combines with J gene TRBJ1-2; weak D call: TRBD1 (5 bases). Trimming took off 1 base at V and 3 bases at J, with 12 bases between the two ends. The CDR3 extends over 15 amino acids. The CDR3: CASSLGGKGDYGYTF. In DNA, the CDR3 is TGTGCCAGCAGTTTAGGGGGGAAGGGAGACTATGGCTACACCTTC.

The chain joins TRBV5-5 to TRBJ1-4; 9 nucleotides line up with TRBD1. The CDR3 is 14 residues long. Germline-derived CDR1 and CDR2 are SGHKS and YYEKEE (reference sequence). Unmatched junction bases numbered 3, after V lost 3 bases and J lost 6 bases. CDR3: CASSSRTGDEKLFF. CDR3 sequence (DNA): TGTGCCAGCAGCTCGAGGACAGGGGATGAAAAACTGTTTTTT.

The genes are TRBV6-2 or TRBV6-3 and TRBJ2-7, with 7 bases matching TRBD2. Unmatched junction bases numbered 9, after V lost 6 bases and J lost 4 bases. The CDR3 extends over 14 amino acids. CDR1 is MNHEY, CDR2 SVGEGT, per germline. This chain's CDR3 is CASSPRDYQYEQYF. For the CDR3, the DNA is TGTGCCAGCAGCCCTCGGGACTACCAGTACGAGCAGTACTTC.

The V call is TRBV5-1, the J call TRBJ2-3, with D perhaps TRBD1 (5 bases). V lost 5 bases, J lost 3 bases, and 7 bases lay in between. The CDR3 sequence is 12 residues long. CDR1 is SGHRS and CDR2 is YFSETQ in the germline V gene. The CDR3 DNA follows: TGCGCCAGCAGATGGACAACAGATACGCAGTATTTT. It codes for CASRWTTDTQYF. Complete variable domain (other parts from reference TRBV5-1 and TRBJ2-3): KAGVTQTPRYLIKTRGQQVTLSCSPISGHRSVSWYQQTPGQGLQFLFEYFSETQRNKGNFPGRFSGRQFSNSRSEMNVSTLELGDSALYLCASRWTTDTQYFGPGTRLTVL.

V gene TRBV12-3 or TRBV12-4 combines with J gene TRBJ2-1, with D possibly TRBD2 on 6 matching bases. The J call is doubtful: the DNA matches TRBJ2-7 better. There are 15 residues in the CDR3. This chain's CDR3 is CASTLEGPSYNEQYF. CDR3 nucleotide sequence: TGTGCCAGCACCTTGGAGGGACCTTCCTACAATGAGCAGTACTTC.

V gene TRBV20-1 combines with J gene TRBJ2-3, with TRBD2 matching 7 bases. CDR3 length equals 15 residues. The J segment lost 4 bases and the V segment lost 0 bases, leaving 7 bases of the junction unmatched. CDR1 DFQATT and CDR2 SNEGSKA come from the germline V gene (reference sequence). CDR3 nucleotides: TGCAGTGCTAGAGATAACGGGGGGAGGGCAGATACGCAGTATTTT. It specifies CSARDNGGRADTQYF.

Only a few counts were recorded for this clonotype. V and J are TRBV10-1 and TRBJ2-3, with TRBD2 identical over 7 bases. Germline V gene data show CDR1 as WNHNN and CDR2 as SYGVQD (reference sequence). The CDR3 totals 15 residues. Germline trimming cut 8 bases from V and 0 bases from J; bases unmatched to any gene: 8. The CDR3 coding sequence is TGCGCCAGCGGAGGAGCGGGGTTTAGCACAGATACGCAGTATTTT. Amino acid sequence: CASGGAGFSTDTQYF.

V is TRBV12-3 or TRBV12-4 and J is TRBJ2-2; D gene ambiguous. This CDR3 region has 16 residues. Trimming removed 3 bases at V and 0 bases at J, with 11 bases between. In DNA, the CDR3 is TGTGCCAGCAGTTTCACACACACCACGAACACCGGGGAGCTGTTTTTT. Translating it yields CASSFTHTTNTGELFF.

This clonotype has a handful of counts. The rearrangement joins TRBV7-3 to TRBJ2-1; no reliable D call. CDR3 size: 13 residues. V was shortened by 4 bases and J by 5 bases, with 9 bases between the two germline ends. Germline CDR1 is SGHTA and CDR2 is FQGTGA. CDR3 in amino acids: CASSSYTDNEQFF. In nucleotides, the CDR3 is TGTGCCAGCAGCTCCTACACGGACAATGAGCAGTTCTTC. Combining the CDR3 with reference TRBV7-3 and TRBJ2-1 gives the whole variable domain GAGVSQTPSNKVTEKGKYVELRCDPISGHTALYWYRQSLGQGPEFLIYFQGTGAADDSGLPNDRFFAVRPEGSVSTLKIQRTERGDSAVYLCASSSYTDNEQFFGPGTRLTVL.

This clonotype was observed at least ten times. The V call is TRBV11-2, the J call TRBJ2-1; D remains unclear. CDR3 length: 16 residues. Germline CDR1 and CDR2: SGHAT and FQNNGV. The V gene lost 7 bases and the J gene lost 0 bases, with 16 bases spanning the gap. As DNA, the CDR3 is TGTGCCAGCAACACTGGGCGGAGAAGCTCCTACAATGAGCAGTTCTTC. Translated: CASNTGRRSSYNEQFF.

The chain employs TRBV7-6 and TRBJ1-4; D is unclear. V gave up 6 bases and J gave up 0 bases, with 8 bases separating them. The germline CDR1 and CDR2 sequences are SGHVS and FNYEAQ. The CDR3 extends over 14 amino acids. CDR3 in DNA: TGTGCCAGCAGGAAGGAGACAACTAATGAAAAACTGTTTTTT. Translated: CASRKETTNEKLFF. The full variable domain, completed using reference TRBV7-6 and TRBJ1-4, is GAGVSQSPRYKVTKRGQDVALRCDPISGHVSLYWYRQALGQGPEFLTYFNYEAQQDKSGLPNDRFSAERPEGSISTLTIQRTEQRDSAMYRCASRKETTNEKLFFGSGTQLSVL.